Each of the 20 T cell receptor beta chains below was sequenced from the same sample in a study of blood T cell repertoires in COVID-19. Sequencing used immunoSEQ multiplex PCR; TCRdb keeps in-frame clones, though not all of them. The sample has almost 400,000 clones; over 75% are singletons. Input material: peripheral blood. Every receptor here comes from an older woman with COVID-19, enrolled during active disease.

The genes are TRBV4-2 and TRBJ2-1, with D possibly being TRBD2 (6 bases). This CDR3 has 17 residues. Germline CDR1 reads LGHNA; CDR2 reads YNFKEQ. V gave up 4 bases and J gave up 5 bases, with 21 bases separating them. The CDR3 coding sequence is TGTGCCAGCAGCCGGGACTTGGGCGGGGTTGGCCACAATGAGCAGTTCTTC. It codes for CASSRDLGGVGHNEQFF.

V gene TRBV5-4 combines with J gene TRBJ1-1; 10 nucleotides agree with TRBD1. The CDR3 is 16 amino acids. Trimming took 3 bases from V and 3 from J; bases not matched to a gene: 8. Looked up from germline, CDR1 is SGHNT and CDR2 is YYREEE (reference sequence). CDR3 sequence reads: CASSSRAGTGDTEAFF. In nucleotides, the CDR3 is TGTGCCAGCAGCTCTAGGGCCGGGACAGGGGACACTGAAGCTTTCTTT.

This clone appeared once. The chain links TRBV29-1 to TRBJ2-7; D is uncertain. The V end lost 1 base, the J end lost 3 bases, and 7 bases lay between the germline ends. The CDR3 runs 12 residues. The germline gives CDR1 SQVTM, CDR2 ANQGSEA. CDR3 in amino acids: CSVEGGIYEQYF. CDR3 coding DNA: TGCAGCGTTGAAGGAGGAATCTACGAGCAGTACTTC.

The CDR3 bases are TGTGCCAGCAGCTTAGTAGGGGCGGTATACTACGAGCAGTACTTC. The encoded protein is CASSLVGAVYYEQYF. The gene calls are TRBV7-9 and TRBJ2-7; a possible D gene is TRBD1 (5 bases). The V gene's germline CDR1 is SEHNR and CDR2 FQNEAQ (reference sequence). The V gene lost 1 base and the J gene lost 3 bases, with 13 bases spanning the gap. The CDR3 sequence is 15 residues long. Variable domain in full (rest from reference TRBV7-9 and TRBJ2-7): DTGVSQNPRHKITKRGQNVTFRCDPISEHNRLYWYRQTLGQGPEFLTYFQNEAQLEKSRLLSDRFSAERPKGSFSTLEIQRTEQGDSAMYLCASSLVGAVYYEQYFGPGTRLTVT.

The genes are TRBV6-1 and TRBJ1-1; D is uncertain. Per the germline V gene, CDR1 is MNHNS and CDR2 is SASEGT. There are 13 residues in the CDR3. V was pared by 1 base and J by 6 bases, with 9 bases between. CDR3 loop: CASSEGAVPEAFF. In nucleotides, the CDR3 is TGTGCCAGCAGTGAAGGGGCAGTACCTGAAGCTTTCTTT.

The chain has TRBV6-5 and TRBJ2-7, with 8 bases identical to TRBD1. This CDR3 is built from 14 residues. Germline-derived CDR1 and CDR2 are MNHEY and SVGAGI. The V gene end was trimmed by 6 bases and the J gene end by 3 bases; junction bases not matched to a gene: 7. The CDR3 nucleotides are TGTGCCAGCAGCCTACAGGGGGGCGACTACGAGCAGTACTTC. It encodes CASSLQGGDYEQYF.

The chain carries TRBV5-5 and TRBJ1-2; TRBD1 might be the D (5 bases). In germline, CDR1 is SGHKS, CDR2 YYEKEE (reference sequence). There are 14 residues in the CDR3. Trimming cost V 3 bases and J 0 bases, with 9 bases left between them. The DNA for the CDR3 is TGTGCCAGCAGCTCCCTCAGGGCTAACTATGGCTACACCTTC. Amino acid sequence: CASSSLRANYGYTF.

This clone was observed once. Written as DNA, the CDR3 is TGTGCCAGCAGCTTTATAGATTGGAGGGGTAACCCTGGGGCCAACGTCCTGACTTTC. Translation: CASSFIDWRGNPGANVLTF. This chain links TRBV7-9 with TRBJ2-6, with TRBD2 as a possible D gene (6 bases). Deletions cut 3 bases from V and 2 bases from J, with 20 bases between. CDR1 is SEHNR and CDR2 is FQNEAQ in the germline V gene (reference sequence). The CDR3 loop spans 19 amino acids.

This CDR3 reads CASGRGSYEQYF. In nucleotides, the CDR3 is TGTGCCAGTGGACGGGGCTCCTACGAGCAGTACTTC. The rearrangement links TRBV28 to TRBJ2-7; tentatively, D is TRBD2 (5 bases). The CDR3 contains 12 residues. Germline CDR1 and CDR2: MDHEN and SYDVKM. The V end lost 9 bases, the J end lost 0 bases, and 9 bases lay between the germline ends.

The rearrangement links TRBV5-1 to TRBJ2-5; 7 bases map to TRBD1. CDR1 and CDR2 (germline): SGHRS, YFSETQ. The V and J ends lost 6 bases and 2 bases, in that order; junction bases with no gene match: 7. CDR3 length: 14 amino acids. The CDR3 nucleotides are TGCGCCAGCAATTGGTGGGACAGACAAGAGACCCAGTACTTC. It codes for CASNWWDRQETQYF.

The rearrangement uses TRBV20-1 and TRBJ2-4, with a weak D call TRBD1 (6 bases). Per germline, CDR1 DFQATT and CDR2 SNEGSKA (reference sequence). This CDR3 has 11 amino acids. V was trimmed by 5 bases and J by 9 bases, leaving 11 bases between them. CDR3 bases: TGCAGTGCTGGCCGGACAGCCATTCAGTACTTC. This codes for CSAGRTAIQYF.

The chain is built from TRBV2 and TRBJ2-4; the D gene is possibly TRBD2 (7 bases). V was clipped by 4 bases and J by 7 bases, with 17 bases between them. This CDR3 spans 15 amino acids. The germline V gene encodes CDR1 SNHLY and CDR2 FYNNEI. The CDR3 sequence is CASSALRGGPNIQYF. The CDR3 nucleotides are TGTGCCAGCAGTGCCCTGAGGGGGGGCCCTAACATTCAGTACTTC.

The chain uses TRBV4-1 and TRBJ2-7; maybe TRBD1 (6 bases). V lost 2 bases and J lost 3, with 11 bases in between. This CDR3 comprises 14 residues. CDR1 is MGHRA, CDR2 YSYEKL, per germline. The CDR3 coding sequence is TGCGCCAGCAGCCAACAGGGGAACCACTACGAGCAGTACTTC. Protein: CASSQQGNHYEQYF.

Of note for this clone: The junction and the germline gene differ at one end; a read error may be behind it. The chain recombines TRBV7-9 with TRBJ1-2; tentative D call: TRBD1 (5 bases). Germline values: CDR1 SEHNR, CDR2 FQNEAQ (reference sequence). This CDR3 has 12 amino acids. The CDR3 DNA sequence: TGTGCCAGCAGTCCCCATGGGGGAGGCCCGGCCTTC. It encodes CASSPHGGGPAF.

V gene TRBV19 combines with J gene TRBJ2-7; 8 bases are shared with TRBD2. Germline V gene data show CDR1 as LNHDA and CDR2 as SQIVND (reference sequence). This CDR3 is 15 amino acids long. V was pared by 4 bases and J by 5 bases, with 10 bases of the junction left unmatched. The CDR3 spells CASSTKTRGGNEQYF. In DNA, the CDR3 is TGTGCCAGTAGTACGAAGACACGGGGGGGCAACGAGCAGTACTTC.

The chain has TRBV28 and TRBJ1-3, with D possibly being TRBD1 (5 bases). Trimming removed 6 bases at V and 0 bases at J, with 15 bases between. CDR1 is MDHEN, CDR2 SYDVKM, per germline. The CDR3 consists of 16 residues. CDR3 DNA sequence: TGTGCCAGCAGGGACATGGGAGGGAGCTCTGGAAACACCATATATTTT. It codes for CASRDMGGSSGNTIYF.

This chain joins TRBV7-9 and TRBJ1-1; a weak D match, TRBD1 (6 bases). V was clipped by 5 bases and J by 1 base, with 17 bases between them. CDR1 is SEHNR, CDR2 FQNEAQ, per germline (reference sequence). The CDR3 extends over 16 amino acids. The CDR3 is CASSPTIVQGNTEAFF. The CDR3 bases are TGTGCCAGCAGCCCGACCATTGTACAGGGGAACACTGAAGCTTTCTTT.

This chain's CDR3 is CASSIRTGGTYGYTF. The CDR3 DNA reads TGTGCCAGCAGCATTCGGACAGGGGGCACCTATGGCTACACCTTC. V is TRBV5-4 and J is TRBJ1-2, with TRBD1 identical over 11 bases. From germline, CDR1 is SGHNT and CDR2 YYREEE (reference sequence). Unmatched junction bases numbered 6, after V lost 4 bases and J lost 4 bases. CDR3 size: 15 residues.

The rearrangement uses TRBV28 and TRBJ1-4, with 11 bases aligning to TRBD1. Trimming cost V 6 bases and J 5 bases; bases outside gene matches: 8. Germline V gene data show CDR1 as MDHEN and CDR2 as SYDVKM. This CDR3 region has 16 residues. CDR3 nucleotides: TGTGCCAGCAGCTATGGGACAGGGGGTAGAAATGAAAAACTGTTTTTT. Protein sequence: CASSYGTGGRNEKLFF.

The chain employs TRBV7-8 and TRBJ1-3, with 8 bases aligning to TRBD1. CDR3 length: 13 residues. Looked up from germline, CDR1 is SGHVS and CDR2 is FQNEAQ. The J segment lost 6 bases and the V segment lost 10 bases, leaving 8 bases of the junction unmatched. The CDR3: CATSGGQANTIYF. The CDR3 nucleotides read TGTGCCACCTCAGGGGGACAGGCAAACACCATATATTTT.